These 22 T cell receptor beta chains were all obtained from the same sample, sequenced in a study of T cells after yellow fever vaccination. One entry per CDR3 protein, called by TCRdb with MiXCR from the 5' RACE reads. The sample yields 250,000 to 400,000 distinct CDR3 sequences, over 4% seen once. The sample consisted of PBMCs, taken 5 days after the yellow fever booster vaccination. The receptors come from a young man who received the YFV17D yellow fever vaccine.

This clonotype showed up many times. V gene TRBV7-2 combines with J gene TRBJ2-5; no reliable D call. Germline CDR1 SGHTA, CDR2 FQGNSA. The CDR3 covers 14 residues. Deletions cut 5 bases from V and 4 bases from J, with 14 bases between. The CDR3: CASSTWTPPETQYF. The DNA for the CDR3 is TGTGCCAGCAGCACTTGGACGCCGCCAGAGACCCAGTACTTC. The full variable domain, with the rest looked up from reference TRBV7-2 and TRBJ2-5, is GAGVSQSPSNKVTEKGKDVELRCDPISGHTALYWYRQSLGQGLEFLIYFQGNSAPDKSGLPSDRFSAERTGGSVSTLTIQRTQQEDSAVYLCASSTWTPPETQYFGPGTRLLVL.

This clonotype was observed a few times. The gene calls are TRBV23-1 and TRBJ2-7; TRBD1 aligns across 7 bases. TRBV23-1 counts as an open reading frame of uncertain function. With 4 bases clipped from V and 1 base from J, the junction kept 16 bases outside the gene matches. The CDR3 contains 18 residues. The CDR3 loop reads CASSLPPRQGRISYEQYV. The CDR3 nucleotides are TGCGCCAGCAGTCTCCCGCCCCGACAGGGACGAATATCCTACGAGCAGTACGTC.

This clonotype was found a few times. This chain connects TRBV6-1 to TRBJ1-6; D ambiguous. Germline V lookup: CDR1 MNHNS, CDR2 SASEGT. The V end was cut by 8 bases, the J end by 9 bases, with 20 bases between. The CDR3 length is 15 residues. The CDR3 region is CASLSLGDWGSPLHF. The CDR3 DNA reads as TGTGCCAGCCTAAGCCTGGGCGACTGGGGTTCACCCCTCCACTTT.

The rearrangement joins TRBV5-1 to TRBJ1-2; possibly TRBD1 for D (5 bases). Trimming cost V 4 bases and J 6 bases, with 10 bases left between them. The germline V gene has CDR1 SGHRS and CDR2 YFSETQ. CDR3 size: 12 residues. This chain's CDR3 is CASSRDSDGYTF. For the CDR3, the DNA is TGCGCCAGCAGCCGTGACAGTGATGGCTACACCTTC.

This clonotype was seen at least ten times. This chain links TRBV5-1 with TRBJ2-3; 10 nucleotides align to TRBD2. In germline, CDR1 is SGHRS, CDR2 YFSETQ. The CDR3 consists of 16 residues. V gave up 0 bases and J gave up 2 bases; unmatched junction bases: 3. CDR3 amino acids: CASSLGLAGPTDTQYF. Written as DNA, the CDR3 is TGCGCCAGCAGCTTGGGACTAGCGGGCCCCACAGATACGCAGTATTTT.

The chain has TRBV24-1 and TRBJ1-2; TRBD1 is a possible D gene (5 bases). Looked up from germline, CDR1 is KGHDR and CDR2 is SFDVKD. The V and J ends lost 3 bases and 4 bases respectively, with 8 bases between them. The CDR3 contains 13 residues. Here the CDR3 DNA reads TGTGCCACCAGTGATCAGCAGGGCTATGGCTACACCTTC. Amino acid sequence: CATSDQQGYGYTF.

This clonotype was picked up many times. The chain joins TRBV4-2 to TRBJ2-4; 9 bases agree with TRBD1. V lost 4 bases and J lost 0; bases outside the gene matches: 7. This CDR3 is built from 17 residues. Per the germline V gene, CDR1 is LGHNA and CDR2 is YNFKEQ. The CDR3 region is CASSLRRDRAAKNIQYF. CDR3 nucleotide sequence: TGTGCCAGCAGCCTCCGTCGGGACAGGGCAGCCAAAAACATTCAGTACTTC.

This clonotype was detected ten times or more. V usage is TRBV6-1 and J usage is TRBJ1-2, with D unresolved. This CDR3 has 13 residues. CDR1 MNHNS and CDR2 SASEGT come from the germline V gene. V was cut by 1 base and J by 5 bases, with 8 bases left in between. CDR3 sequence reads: CASSEGGPYGYTF. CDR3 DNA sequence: TGTGCCAGCAGTGAAGGTGGGCCTTATGGCTACACCTTC.

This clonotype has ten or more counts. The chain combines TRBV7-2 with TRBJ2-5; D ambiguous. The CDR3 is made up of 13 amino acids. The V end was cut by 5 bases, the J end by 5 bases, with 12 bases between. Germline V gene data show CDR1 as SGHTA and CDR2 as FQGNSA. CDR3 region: CASSRALGETQYF. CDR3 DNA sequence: TGTGCCAGCAGCCGGGCCCTAGGGGAGACCCAGTACTTC.

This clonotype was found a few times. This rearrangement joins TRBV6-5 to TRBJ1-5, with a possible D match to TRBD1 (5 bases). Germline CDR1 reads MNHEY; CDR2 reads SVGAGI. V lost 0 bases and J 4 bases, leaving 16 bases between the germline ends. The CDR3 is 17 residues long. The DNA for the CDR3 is TGTGCCAGCAGTTACTCCGTGCCGGGACGGGGAAATCAGCCCCAGCATTTT. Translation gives CASSYSVPGRGNQPQHF.

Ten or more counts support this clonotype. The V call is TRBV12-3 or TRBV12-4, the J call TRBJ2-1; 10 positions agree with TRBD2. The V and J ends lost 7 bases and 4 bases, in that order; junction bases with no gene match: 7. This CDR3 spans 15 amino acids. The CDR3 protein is CASNLGLAEYNEQFF. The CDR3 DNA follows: TGTGCCAGCAACCTCGGACTAGCGGAGTACAATGAGCAGTTCTTC.

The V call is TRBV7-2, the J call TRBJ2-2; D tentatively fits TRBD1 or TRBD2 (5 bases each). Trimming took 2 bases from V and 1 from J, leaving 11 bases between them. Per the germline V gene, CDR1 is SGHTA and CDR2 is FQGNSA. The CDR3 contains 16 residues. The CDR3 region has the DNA TGTGCCAGCAGCTTATTGGGGGTCCGGAACACCGGGGAGCTGTTTTTT. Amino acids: CASSLLGVRNTGELFF.

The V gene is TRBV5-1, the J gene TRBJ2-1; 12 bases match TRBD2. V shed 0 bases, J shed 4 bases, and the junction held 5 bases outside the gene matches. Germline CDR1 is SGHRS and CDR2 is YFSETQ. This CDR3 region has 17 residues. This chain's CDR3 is CASSLVSSGGAYNEQFF. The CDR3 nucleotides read TGCGCCAGCAGCTTGGTTTCTAGCGGGGGGGCGTACAATGAGCAGTTCTTC.

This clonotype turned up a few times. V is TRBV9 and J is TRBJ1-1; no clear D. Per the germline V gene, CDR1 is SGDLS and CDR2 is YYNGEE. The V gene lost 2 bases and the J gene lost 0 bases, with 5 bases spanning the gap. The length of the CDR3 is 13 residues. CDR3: CASSVRMNTEAFF. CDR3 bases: TGTGCCAGCAGCGTCCGGATGAACACTGAAGCTTTCTTT.

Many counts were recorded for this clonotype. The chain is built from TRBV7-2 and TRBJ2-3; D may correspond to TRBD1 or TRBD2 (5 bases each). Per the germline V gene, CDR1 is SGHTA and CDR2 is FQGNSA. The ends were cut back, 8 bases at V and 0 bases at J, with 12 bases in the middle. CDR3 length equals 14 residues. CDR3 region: CASLQGASTDTQYF. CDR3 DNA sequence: TGTGCCAGCCTCCAGGGAGCTAGCACAGATACGCAGTATTTT.

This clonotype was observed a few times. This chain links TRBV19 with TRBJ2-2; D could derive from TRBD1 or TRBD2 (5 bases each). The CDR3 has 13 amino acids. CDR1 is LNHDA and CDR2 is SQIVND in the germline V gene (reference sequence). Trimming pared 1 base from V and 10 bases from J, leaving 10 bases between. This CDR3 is CASSIVGTAELFF. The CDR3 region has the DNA TGTGCCAGTAGTATAGTAGGGACGGCGGAGCTGTTTTTT.

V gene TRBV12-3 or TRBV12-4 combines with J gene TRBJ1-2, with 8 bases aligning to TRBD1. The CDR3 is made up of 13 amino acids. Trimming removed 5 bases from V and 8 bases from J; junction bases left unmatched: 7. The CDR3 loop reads CASSDQGAWGYTF. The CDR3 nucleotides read TGTGCCAGCAGTGATCAGGGGGCGTGGGGCTACACCTTC.

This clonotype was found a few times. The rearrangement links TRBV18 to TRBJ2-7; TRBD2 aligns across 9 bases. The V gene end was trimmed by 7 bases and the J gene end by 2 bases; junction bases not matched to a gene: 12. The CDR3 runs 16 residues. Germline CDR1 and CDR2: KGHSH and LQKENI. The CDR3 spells CASFGSGGGETYEQYF. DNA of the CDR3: TGTGCCAGCTTCGGGTCTGGCGGGGGGGAAACCTACGAGCAGTACTTC.

DNA of the CDR3: TGTGCCATCAGTGAGACCTGGACTAGCGGGGGCCAGGTCTCCTACAATGAGCAGTTCTTC. It encodes CAISETWTSGGQVSYNEQFF. The V call is TRBV10-3, the J call TRBJ2-1, with TRBD2 identical over 13 bases. CDR1 and CDR2 from the germline V gene are ENHRY and SYGVKD. V lost 2 bases and J lost 0; bases outside the gene matches: 10. This CDR3 contains 20 residues.

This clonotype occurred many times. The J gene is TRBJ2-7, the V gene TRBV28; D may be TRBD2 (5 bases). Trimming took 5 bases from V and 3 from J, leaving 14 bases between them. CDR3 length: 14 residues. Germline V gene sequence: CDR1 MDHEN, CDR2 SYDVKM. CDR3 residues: CASSMAGRIYEQYV. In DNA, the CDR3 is TGTGCCAGCAGTATGGCGGGCAGGATCTACGAGCAGTACGTC.

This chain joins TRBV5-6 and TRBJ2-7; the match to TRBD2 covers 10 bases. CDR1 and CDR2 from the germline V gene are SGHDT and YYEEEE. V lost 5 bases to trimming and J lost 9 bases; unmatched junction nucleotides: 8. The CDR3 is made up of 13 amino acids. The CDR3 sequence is CASRSSGTSVQYV. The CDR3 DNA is TGTGCCAGCAGGTCCTCCGGGACTAGCGTGCAGTACGTC.

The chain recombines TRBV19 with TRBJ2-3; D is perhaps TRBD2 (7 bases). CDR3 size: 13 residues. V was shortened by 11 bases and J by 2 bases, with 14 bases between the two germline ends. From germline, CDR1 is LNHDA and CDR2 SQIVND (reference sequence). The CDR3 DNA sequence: TGTGCCCCTACGGGGGGCAACACAGATACGCAGTATTTT. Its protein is CAPTGGNTDTQYF.